This TCR beta chain is from a study of CD8 T cells in ankylosing spondylitis. The germline V gene encodes CDR1 SGDLS and CDR2 YYNGEE. The CDR3 covers 13 residues. V shed 0 bases and J 7 bases; nucleotides not matched to a gene: 4. Whole-study findings and limits: One TCR beta motif, made up of 7 or 8 highly homologous variants, appeared characteristic of ankylosing spondylitis blood.

Concerning this clonotype: What it binds is not known.

In TCRdb, the 5' RACE reads were re-called with MiXCR into one record per CDR3 protein. The repertoire holds a few hundred thousand distinct CDR3 sequences, about a sixth seen once, with about a third in the top ten. The receptor comes from a male donor with ankylosing spondylitis or in good health (not recorded which). The sequencing sample was made of blood, either unsorted or a sorted T cell fraction (not recorded which). The rearrangement uses TRBV9 and TRBJ2-7; 7 nucleotides align to TRBD1. The CDR3 nucleotides read TGTGCCAGCAGCGTAGGGGACAGTGAAGAGCAGTACTTC. It translates to CASSVGDSEEQYF.